The 20 T cell receptor beta chains presented below share a single source sample, sequenced in a study of T cells in Graves' hyperthyroidism and ophthalmopathy. TCR beta CDR3 regions were amplified from RNA. Primed by the HTBI set, a first-round RT-PCR was run on the TCR CDR3. TCRdb reanalysed the multiplex PCR reads using MiXCR and keeps one entry per CDR3 protein. The sample records more than 550,000 distinct CDR3 sequences, 17% being singletons. Sequenced input: blood. The receptors were gathered from a man aged 45-65 years with Graves' hyperthyroidism.

This clonotype was recorded many times. V gene TRBV7-9 combines with J gene TRBJ2-7, with 9 positions matching TRBD1. The junction had 1 base not matched to a gene; V was cut back by 4 bases and J by 6 bases. CDR1 and CDR2 (germline): SEHNR, FQNEAQ (reference sequence). The CDR3 runs 12 residues. The DNA of the CDR3 is TGTGCCAGCAGCTCGGACAGGGGCGAGCAGTACTTC. Protein: CASSSDRGEQYF.

Comments on this clonotype: A much bigger clone sits one base away, suggesting this may be a read error. V is TRBV7-6 and J is TRBJ2-7; tentative D call: TRBD2 (7 bases). Deletions cut 6 bases from V and 5 bases from J, with 11 bases between. CDR3 size: 12 residues. The germline V gene has CDR1 SGHVS and CDR2 FNYEAQ. CDR3 region: CASSAGAHEQYF. The CDR3 coding sequence is TGTGCCAGCAGTGCGGGGGCCCACGAGCAGTACTTC. The whole variable domain, remainder taken from reference TRBV7-6 and TRBJ2-7, is GAGVSQSPRYKVTKRGQDVALRCDPISGHVSLYWYRQALGQGPEFLTYFNYEAQQDKSGLPNDRFSAERPEGSISTLTIQRTEQRDSAMYRCASSAGAHEQYFGPGTRLTVT.

This clonotype was counted between two and nine times. V and J are TRBV7-9 and TRBJ1-3; maybe TRBD1 (6 bases). The length of the CDR3 is 14 residues. Per germline, CDR1 SEHNR and CDR2 FQNEAQ (reference sequence). Deletions cut 4 bases from V and 2 bases from J, with 9 bases between. Here the CDR3 reads CASSSGQTGNTIYF. In DNA form, the CDR3 reads TGTGCCAGCAGCTCCGGACAGACTGGAAACACCATATATTTT.

This clonotype was picked up many times. The rearrangement links TRBV12-3 or TRBV12-4 to TRBJ2-3; D remains unclear. This CDR3 has 11 amino acids. V lost 4 bases, J lost 5 bases, and 4 bases lay in between. CDR3 residues: CASSWRDTQYF. The CDR3 DNA is TGTGCCAGCAGTTGGCGAGATACGCAGTATTTT.

This clonotype was seen many times. CDR3 protein: CASSYPNPYNEQFF. For the CDR3, the DNA is TGTGCCAGCAGTTATCCCAACCCCTACAATGAGCAGTTCTTC. The rearrangement joins TRBV6-2 or TRBV6-3 to TRBJ2-1; D is unclear. Germline values: CDR1 MNHEY, CDR2 SVGEGT. V was cut by 3 bases and J by 2 bases, with 8 bases left in between. This CDR3 contains 14 residues.

Worth noting for this clonotype: A read error is possible here, since a much larger clone lies one base away. No conserved phenylalanine or tryptophan is present at the end of the CDR3, so a read error is the likely explanation. The rearrangement links TRBV7-2 to TRBJ2-5, with 9 bases fitting TRBD1. Germline loops: CDR1 SGHTA, CDR2 FQGNSA. Trimming at V came to 5 bases and at J to 4 bases, leaving 5 bases not matched to a gene. There are 14 residues in the CDR3. In nucleotides, the CDR3 is TGTGCCAGCAGCCAGGGGACAGGGCCAGAGACCCAGTACGTC. Protein sequence: CASSQGTGPETQYV.

The rearrangement joins TRBV5-8 to TRBJ1-5; TRBD1 matches at 7 bases. This CDR3 has 15 amino acids. J gave up 7 bases and V 4 bases, and 11 bases lay outside the gene matches. Germline V gene sequence: CDR1 SGHTS, CDR2 YDEGEE. The DNA of the CDR3 is TGTGCCAGCAGCGGTGGACAGGTTCTAGACCAGCCCCAGCATTTT. This gives the protein CASSGGQVLDQPQHF.

In this sample, this clonotype turned up a few times. The genes are TRBV2 and TRBJ2-6; D possibly corresponds to TRBD1 (7 bases). The CDR3 totals 17 residues. Trimming shortened V by 7 bases and J by 7 bases, and 23 bases separated the two germline ends. Germline V gene sequence: CDR1 SNHLY, CDR2 FYNNEI. As DNA, the CDR3 is TGTGCCAGCATCCTCGGGGCGGGACAGACAGGAGCCAACGTCCTGACTTTC. It codes for CASILGAGQTGANVLTF. The entire variable domain, with the rest obtained from reference TRBV2 and TRBJ2-6, is as follows: EPEVTQTPSHQVTQMGQEVILRCVPISNHLYFYWYRQILGQKVEFLVSFYNNEISEKSEIFDDQFSVERPDGSNFTLKIRSTKLEDSAMYFCASILGAGQTGANVLTFGAGSRLTVL.

This clonotype was counted ten times or more. The gene calls are TRBV12-3 or TRBV12-4 and TRBJ2-2; D gene ambiguous. This CDR3 has 13 residues. V gave up 3 bases and J gave up 3 bases, with 5 bases separating them. The CDR3 sequence: CASSFSDTGELFF. Here the CDR3 DNA reads TGTGCCAGCAGTTTTTCGGACACCGGGGAGCTGTTTTTT.

The chain has TRBV7-3 and TRBJ2-5, with a tentative D call TRBD2 (6 bases). The germline V gene encodes CDR1 SGHTA and CDR2 FQGTGA. This CDR3 has 16 residues. The ends were cut back, 5 bases at V and 5 bases at J, with 21 bases in the middle. The CDR3 sequence is CASSLGGAWGGETQYF. CDR3 sequence (DNA): TGTGCCAGCAGCCTCGGCGGGGCCTGGGGTGGGGAGACCCAGTACTTC.

This chain uses TRBV29-1 with TRBJ2-1; D unresolved. Trimming stripped 3 bases from V and 5 bases from J, with 5 bases between. The CDR3 runs to 11 residues. CDR1 and CDR2 (germline): SQVTM, ANQGSEA. CDR3 nucleotides: TGCAGCGTTGACATAGACAATGAGCAGTTCTTC. It specifies CSVDIDNEQFF.

This clonotype has a count of ten or more. The chain couples TRBV2 to TRBJ2-5, with 8 bases fitting TRBD2. With V trimmed by 2 bases and J by 4 bases, 6 bases remained unmatched. Germline V gives CDR1 SNHLY, CDR2 FYNNEI. CDR3 length: 15 amino acids. CDR3 nucleotides: TGTGCCAGCAGTGAAACGGGGACTAGTGGAGAGACCCAGTACTTC. This codes for CASSETGTSGETQYF.

This clonotype was recorded many times. The chain links TRBV29-1 to TRBJ2-3; D is unresolved. V was cut by 7 bases and J by 1 base, with 12 bases left in between. Germline lookup yields CDR1 SQVTM and CDR2 ANQGSEA. This CDR3 spans 13 amino acids. The CDR3 DNA sequence: TGCAGCGCTGGGGAACCAGGCACAGATACGCAGTATTTT. Amino acid sequence: CSAGEPGTDTQYF.

The chain recombines TRBV3-1 with TRBJ1-5; 10 bases match TRBD1. This CDR3 is built from 17 residues. CDR1 and CDR2 (germline): LGHDT, YNNKEL (reference sequence). The J segment lost 2 bases and the V segment lost 1 base, leaving 5 bases of the junction unmatched. The chain's CDR3 is CASSQGDRGGGNQPQHF. The CDR3 DNA reads TGTGCCAGCAGCCAAGGGGACAGGGGTGGAGGCAATCAGCCCCAGCATTTT. Full variable domain (outside the CDR3, taken from reference TRBV3-1 and TRBJ1-5): DTAVSQTPKYLVTQMGNDKSIKCEQNLGHDTMYWYKQDSKKFLKIMFSYNNKELIINETVPNRFSPKSPDKAHLNLHINSLELGDSAVYFCASSQGDRGGGNQPQHFGDGTRLSIL.

This sequence joins TRBV6-1 and TRBJ1-2, with 7 bases fitting TRBD1. The CDR3 has 12 residues. Per germline, CDR1 MNHNS and CDR2 SASEGT. V was pared by 10 bases and J by 7 bases, with 9 bases of the junction left unmatched. The CDR3 spells CATYDRASGYTF. The DNA for the CDR3 is TGTGCCACTTACGACAGGGCTTCTGGCTACACCTTC.

This clonotype came up many times. The chain employs TRBV7-9 and TRBJ2-7, with TRBD1 as a possible D gene (6 bases). The V and J ends lost 5 bases and 3 bases respectively, with 17 bases between them. Germline values: CDR1 SEHNR, CDR2 FQNEAQ (reference sequence). The CDR3 is made up of 15 amino acids. For the CDR3, the DNA is TGTGCCAGCAGCCGTATTCAGGGGCCTCACTACGAGCAGTACTTC. As protein: CASSRIQGPHYEQYF.

This clonotype showed up many times. The V call is TRBV7-3, the J call TRBJ2-7; possibly TRBD1 or TRBD2 for D (5 bases each). V was clipped by 5 bases and J by 2 bases, with 13 bases between them. Germline-derived CDR1 and CDR2 are SGHTA and FQGTGA. The CDR3 runs to 14 residues. CDR3: CASSRGGHPYEQYF. The CDR3 region has the DNA TGTGCCAGCAGCCGGGGCGGGCACCCCTACGAGCAGTACTTC.

This clonotype was seen only a few times. The J gene is TRBJ1-1, the V gene TRBV19; maybe TRBD1 (5 bases). The CDR3 consists of 15 residues. V was shortened by 2 bases and J by 5 bases, with 15 bases between the two germline ends. Germline CDR1 is LNHDA and CDR2 is SQIVND (reference sequence). CDR3 in amino acids: CASSISGGGETEAFF. CDR3 coding DNA: TGTGCCAGTAGTATATCCGGGGGTGGTGAGACTGAAGCTTTCTTT.

This clonotype was found a few times. The chain uses TRBV27 and TRBJ2-7; unclear D gene. The germline CDR1 and CDR2 sequences are MNHEY and SMNVEV (reference sequence). Trimming stripped 3 bases from V and 5 bases from J, with 11 bases between. This CDR3 has 13 residues. The CDR3 region has the DNA TGTGCCAGCAGTTTGTACCGGTACCACGAGCAGTACTTC. It yields the protein CASSLYRYHEQYF.

The V call is TRBV6-1, the J call TRBJ2-7; D perhaps matches TRBD1 (6 bases). The CDR3 consists of 13 residues. Germline CDR1 is MNHNS and CDR2 is SASEGT. Trimming shortened V by 6 bases and J by 2 bases, and 11 bases separated the two germline ends. The DNA of the CDR3 is TGTGCCAGCAGGCCCGGGACACCCTACGAGCAGTACTTC. As protein: CASRPGTPYEQYF.